This T cell receptor beta chain was sequenced during a study of blood T cell repertoires in COVID-19. For the study at large: Acute and convalescent COVID-19 specimens originated in the United States, Italy and Spain. T cells, B-cell-depleted T cells, or PBMCs provided the cDNA or gDNA that served as material.

This clone was picked up one time. The junction had 11 bases not matched to a gene; V was cut back by 4 bases and J by 5 bases. In germline, CDR1 is MNHNS, CDR2 SASEGT. The CDR3 sequence is 17 residues long. Original methodology: How many nucleated cells were present was estimated from reference gene primer amplification. The data were produced by immunoSEQ multiplex PCR, yet TCRdb's version contains in-frame clones alone and is incomplete. V and J calls and clone size are those listed in that table; D and trimming were worked out from the DNA. Of around 30,000 clones in the sample, under 80% are singletons; the top ten hold approximately 8.6%.

V usage is TRBV6-1 and J usage is TRBJ1-6, with 7 positions matching TRBD1. Sequenced material: peripheral blood. The sequence was obtained from a woman in her 70s with active or convalescent COVID-19. The CDR3 DNA follows: TGTGCCAGCAGTGCCCAGGGGGTAAAAAAGAATAATTCACCCCTCCACTTT. This codes for CASSAQGVKKNNSPLHF.